This note documents a single T cell receptor (beta chain) sequence. This entry comes from a study of blood T cell repertoires in COVID-19. In the study overall: The study drew acute and convalescent COVID-19 samples from the United States, Italy and Spain.

CDR1 SGHNT and CDR2 YYREEE come from the germline V gene (reference sequence). There are 15 residues in the CDR3. V was pared by 0 bases and J by 3 bases, with 9 bases between. Participant-given clinical history determined each cohort assignment. Generated by immunoSEQ multiplex PCR, the TCRdb table keeps only in-frame clones and is missing some. The sample carries approximately 200,000 clones, 80% to 90% recorded once. Sequenced: PBMCs or T cells enriched from blood (not recorded which). The TCR comes from a woman aged 40 to 55 with acute COVID-19. The rearrangement links TRBV5-4 to TRBJ2-2; D call uncertain. The CDR3 is CASSLDSLYTGELFF. In nucleotides, the CDR3 is TGTGCCAGCAGCTTGGACAGCCTTTACACCGGGGAGCTGTTTTTT. The full variable domain, with the rest looked up from reference TRBV5-4 and TRBJ2-2, is ETGVTQSPTHLIKTRGQQVTLRCSSQSGHNTVSWYQQALGQGPQFIFQYYREEENGRGNFPPRFSGLQFPNYSSELNVNALELDDSALYLCASSLDSLYTGELFFGEGSRLTVL.